Listed below are T cell receptor beta chains from one sample, sequenced in a study of shared clonotypes between healthy human individuals. Measured with immunoSEQ multiplex PCR; TCRdb has only the in-frame clones, and not every one. The table lists 550,000 to 800,000 clones, about 90% of them singletons. The sample taken for sequencing was memory CD8+ T cells from PBMCs. The source of these receptors is a man between 18 and 29 years old in good health. Some clones in this sample may be carry-over from other donors' samples. The CDR3 runs from the conserved cysteine through the conserved F or W. The D gene is left open where the match is weak. Only part of the rows carry a size: once, few, many, or a class if the clone is expanded.

>-|TRBV5-4|-|TRBJ2-7
CASSPRERSREQYF
TGTGCCAGCAGCCCCCGGGAGAGGAGTCGGGAGCAGTACTTC
>-|TRBV7-3|TRBD2|TRBJ2-2
CASSRLAYGGELFF
TGTGCCAGCAGCCGACTAGCGTACGGGGGGGAGCTGTTTTTT
>-|TRBV4-3|-|TRBJ1-3
CASSDWAYSGNTIYF
TGCGCCAGCAGTGACTGGGCCTACTCTGGAAACACCATATATTTT
>-|TRBV27|-|TRBJ2-2
CASGLTLGELFF
TGTGCCAGCGGACTAACATTAGGGGAGCTGTTTTTT
>once|TRBV5-1|-|TRBJ2-1
CASSLGRPFLNNEQFF
TGCGCCAGCAGCTTGGGCAGGCCTTTCCTTAACAATGAGCAGTTCTTC
>-|TRBV27|-|TRBJ1-4
CASSLSPGGSEKLFF
TGTGCCAGCAGTTTATCCCCGGGTGGGAGTGAAAAACTGTTTTTT
>-|TRBV6-5|-|TRBJ1-1
CASSYQEGTEAFF
TGTGCCAGCAGTTACCAGGAGGGCACTGAAGCTTTCTTT
>-|TRBV6-1|TRBD1|TRBJ2-1
CASSAGQGDFAEQFF
TGTGCCAGCAGTGCGGGACAGGGCGATTTCGCGGAGCAGTTCTTC
>-|TRBV4-3|TRBD1|TRBJ1-1
CASSQDRTGQGIFGFF
TGCGCCAGCAGCCAAGATCGGACGGGACAGGGAATTTTTGGTTTCTTT
>-|TRBV5-8|TRBD2|TRBJ2-3
CASSRGVGSTDTQYF
TGTGCCAGCAGCCGGGGGGTGGGGTCCACAGATACGCAGTATTTT
>-|TRBV28|-|TRBJ2-2
CASSLLEGGGELFF
TGTGCCAGCAGTTTGCTCGAGGGTGGCGGGGAGCTGTTTTTT
>-|TRBV9|-|TRBJ1-1
CASSVGKYNEAFF
TGTGCCAGCAGCGTAGGAAAGTATAATGAAGCTTTCTTT
>-|TRBV6-1|TRBD1|TRBJ1-5
CASSEGTGAYSNQPQHF
TGTGCCAGCAGTGAAGGGACAGGGGCATATAGCAATCAGCCCCAGCATTTT